Each of the 24 T cell receptor beta chains below was sequenced from the same sample in a study of T-cell reconstitution after alpha-beta-depleted transplantation in children. Preparation of the TCRbeta library involved a method that used unique molecular identifiers. TCRdb re-derived calls from the PCR reads in MiXCR, one entry per CDR3 protein. In the table there are hundreds of thousands of distinct CDR3 sequences, 16% of which are singletons. The specimen comprised PBMCs from the stem cell graft donor, sampled from the stem cell graft. The receptor source for this set is a human donor who donated a stem cell graft to a child with acute myeloid leukemia.

The genes are TRBV27 and TRBJ2-2, with a tentative D call TRBD1 (6 bases). The germline V gene has CDR1 MNHEY and CDR2 SMNVEV (reference sequence). This CDR3 has 16 residues. With 4 bases removed from V and 1 base from J, the gap between germline ends came to 13 bases. This CDR3 reads CASSSHPGQNTGELFF. DNA for the CDR3: TGTGCCAGCAGTTCCCATCCGGGACAGAACACCGGGGAGCTGTTTTTT.

This chain links TRBV5-6 with TRBJ2-5; TRBD2 matches 9 bases. CDR3 length: 15 amino acids. V lost 3 bases to trimming and J lost 3 bases; unmatched junction nucleotides: 6. Germline loops: CDR1 SGHDT, CDR2 YYEEEE. The CDR3, as DNA: TGTGCCAGCAGCTCCCCTGCGGGGGGGGAAGAGACCCAGTACTTC. The encoded protein is CASSSPAGGEETQYF.

Concerning this clonotype: A read error is possible here, since a much larger clone lies one base away. The V call is TRBV7-9, the J call TRBJ2-3; D remains unclear. Trimming took 2 bases from V and 4 from J, leaving 13 bases between them. The CDR3 consists of 15 residues. From germline, CDR1 is SEHNR and CDR2 FQNEAQ (reference sequence). Here the CDR3 DNA reads TGTGCCAGCAGCTTAACGGGCCGTGACGCAGATACGCAGTATTTT. It encodes CASSLTGRDADTQYF.

The chain is built from TRBV4-3 and TRBJ2-3; D may be TRBD2 (6 bases). The CDR3 covers 14 residues. The V gene's germline CDR1 is LGHNA and CDR2 YSLEER. Trimming took off 2 bases at V and 4 bases at J, with 10 bases between the two ends. CDR3 loop: CASSQLAGPDTQYF. The CDR3 bases are TGCGCCAGCAGCCAACTCGCGGGGCCAGATACGCAGTATTTT.

The chain couples TRBV5-1 to TRBJ2-7, with a possible D match to TRBD1 (6 bases). Germline V gene data show CDR1 as SGHRS and CDR2 as YFSETQ. The CDR3 covers 12 residues. CDR3 sequence reads: CASSPRLARGNV. The DNA for the CDR3 is TGCGCCAGCAGCCCCCGTTTAGCGAGGGGGAACGTC.

This clonotype has at least ten counts. The genes are TRBV20-1 and TRBJ1-5; D ambiguous. Germline CDR1 is DFQATT and CDR2 is SNEGSKA (reference sequence). With 5 bases removed from V and 3 bases from J, the gap between germline ends came to 20 bases. The length of the CDR3 is 16 residues. For the CDR3, the DNA is TGCAGTGCTCGAAGAGAGACGGAGAACGACAATCAGCCCCAGCATTTT. Its translation: CSARRETENDNQPQHF.

This clonotype appeared a few times. Compared with germline, one end of the junction differs, possibly owing to a read error. V gene TRBV20-1 combines with J gene TRBJ1-1, with D maybe TRBD1 (6 bases). The CDR3 length is 14 residues. Germline lookup yields CDR1 DFQATT and CDR2 SNEGSKA (reference sequence). The CDR3 coding sequence is TGCAGTGCCCCGGGGGCGGTCAAGAACACTGAGATAATCTTT. Protein sequence: CSAPGAVKNTEIIF.

This clonotype was seen at least ten times. The rearrangement joins TRBV20-1 to TRBJ1-1; D might be TRBD1 (6 bases). V was trimmed by 3 bases and J by 3 bases, leaving 14 bases between them. Germline V lookup: CDR1 DFQATT, CDR2 SNEGSKA (reference sequence). CDR3 size: 14 residues. The DNA for the CDR3 is TGCAGTGCTAGGATCCAGGGGTCCTACACTGAAGCTTTCTTT. This codes for CSARIQGSYTEAFF.

V is TRBV7-8 and J is TRBJ2-7; perhaps D is TRBD1 or TRBD2 (5 bases each). Germline CDR1 is SGHVS and CDR2 is FQNEAQ. Trimming stripped 5 bases from V and 6 bases from J, with 20 bases between. CDR3 length equals 15 residues. The CDR3 here is CASSGWDGFQSEQYF. The CDR3 nucleotides read TGTGCCAGCAGCGGGTGGGACGGATTCCAATCCGAGCAGTACTTC.

This clonotype was detected only a few times. The chain recombines TRBV27 with TRBJ1-6, with 8 positions matching TRBD1. V gave up 4 bases and J gave up 7 bases; unmatched junction bases: 12. This CDR3 contains 17 residues. Germline V gene sequence: CDR1 MNHEY, CDR2 SMNVEV (reference sequence). CDR3 coding DNA: TGTGCCAGCAGTTCCGACAGGGGTCAAAACGGGAATTCACCCCTCCACTTT. This sequence encodes CASSSDRGQNGNSPLHF.

There are many counts of this clonotype. CDR3 bases: TGTGCCAGCAGCCAGACTAGCGGGGGAACAGATACGCAGTATTTT. Amino acid sequence: CASSQTSGGTDTQYF. This chain links TRBV6-4 with TRBJ2-3; 12 nucleotides match TRBD2. The V and J ends lost 6 bases and 3 bases, in that order; junction bases with no gene match: 4. Germline values: CDR1 MRHNA, CDR2 SNTAGT. This CDR3 has 15 amino acids.

Ten or more counts support this clonotype. The chain uses TRBV20-1 and TRBJ1-5; D unresolved. The CDR3 consists of 13 residues. Trimming took 0 bases from V and 4 from J, leaving 7 bases between them. Germline CDR1 is DFQATT and CDR2 is SNEGSKA (reference sequence). The CDR3 is CSARDLPNQPQHF. In DNA form, the CDR3 reads TGCAGTGCTAGAGATCTTCCGAATCAGCCCCAGCATTTT.

V is TRBV4-1 and J is TRBJ2-3; D remains ambiguous. The CDR3 is 16 residues long. Per germline, CDR1 MGHRA and CDR2 YSYEKL. Trimming left V 1 base short and J 0 bases short, with 11 bases between. The CDR3 loop is CASSQGIRLSTDTQYF. For the CDR3, the DNA is TGCGCCAGCAGCCAAGGTATCAGGCTTAGCACAGATACGCAGTATTTT.

This clonotype was picked up a small number of times. This chain joins TRBV20-1 and TRBJ2-5, with D maybe TRBD2 (7 bases). The V gene's germline CDR1 is DFQATT and CDR2 SNEGSKA (reference sequence). The CDR3 consists of 11 residues. The V end lost 6 bases, the J end lost 13 bases, and 18 bases lay between the germline ends. The CDR3 DNA follows: TGCAGTGCCCCACGGGGGGCCCACCCGTACTTC. Residues: CSAPRGAHPYF.

This clonotype was observed a few times. The chain recombines TRBV7-3 with TRBJ2-5, with D possibly TRBD2 on 6 matching bases. CDR1 and CDR2 (germline): SGHTA, FQGTGA. CDR3 length: 15 residues. The ends were cut back, 1 base at V and 3 bases at J, with 12 bases in the middle. The CDR3 reads CASSLMGGLEETQYF. CDR3 coding DNA: TGTGCCAGCAGCTTAATGGGGGGACTCGAAGAGACCCAGTACTTC.

This clonotype appeared a few times. The chain links TRBV5-1 to TRBJ1-1, with 8 bases matching TRBD1. With 2 bases clipped from V and 0 bases from J, the junction kept 6 bases outside the gene matches. CDR3 size: 16 residues. The germline CDR1 and CDR2 sequences are SGHRS and YFSETQ. The chain's CDR3 is CASSFQTGDMNTEAFF. CDR3 coding DNA: TGCGCCAGCAGCTTCCAGACAGGGGACATGAACACTGAAGCTTTCTTT.

This clonotype was counted at least ten times. The chain couples TRBV20-1 to TRBJ2-7; 12 bases line up with TRBD2. CDR1 and CDR2 (germline): DFQATT, SNEGSKA (reference sequence). The CDR3 runs 15 residues. J was trimmed by 2 bases and V by 0 bases; bases with no gene match: 2. The CDR3 bases are TGCAGTGCTAGAGAGACTAGCGGGGGTCCCTACGAGCAGTACTTC. This translates into CSARETSGGPYEQYF.

CDR3 nucleotide sequence: TGTGCCAGTAGGGCGGACAGCGGAGGGAACACTGAAGCTTTCTTT. Its translation: CASRADSGGNTEAFF. This rearrangement joins TRBV19 to TRBJ1-1; D is possibly TRBD1 (6 bases). CDR1 LNHDA and CDR2 SQIVND come from the germline V gene (reference sequence). The CDR3 length is 15 residues. The V gene lost 6 bases and the J gene lost 1 base, with 15 bases spanning the gap.

This clonotype was seen many times. The chain has TRBV20-1 and TRBJ1-2; 8 nucleotides match TRBD1. This CDR3 is 13 amino acids long. V dropped 3 bases and J dropped 7; count of bases not matched to a gene: 7. The V gene's germline CDR1 is DFQATT and CDR2 SNEGSKA (reference sequence). CDR3 sequence: CSASNRGSGGYTF. The CDR3 DNA is TGCAGTGCTAGTAACAGGGGGAGTGGTGGCTACACCTTC.

This clonotype was counted between two and nine times. CDR3 region: CASSPTRDKPTDTQYF. The CDR3 DNA sequence: TGTGCCAGCTCACCAACAAGGGACAAACCCACAGATACGCAGTATTTT. The genes are TRBV18 and TRBJ2-3, with a possible D match to TRBD1 (6 bases). This CDR3 has 16 amino acids. Per the germline V gene, CDR1 is KGHSH and CDR2 is LQKENI. Trimming stripped 2 bases from V and 2 bases from J, with 14 bases between.

This clonotype was counted many times. The chain links TRBV29-1 to TRBJ2-7, with D unclear. V was cut by 1 base and J by 5 bases, with 9 bases left in between. Germline V gives CDR1 SQVTM, CDR2 ANQGSEA. This CDR3 comprises 12 residues. The CDR3 loop is CSVEGSPHEQYF. The DNA of the CDR3 is TGCAGCGTTGAAGGGTCTCCGCACGAGCAGTACTTC.

The rearrangement joins TRBV7-2 to TRBJ2-3; TRBD2 matches at 9 bases. J lost 0 bases, V lost 0 bases, and 7 bases had no gene match. CDR3 length equals 18 residues. The germline CDR1 and CDR2 sequences are SGHTA and FQGNSA. CDR3 loop: CASSLAKAGGTSTDTQYF. The CDR3 nucleotides read TGTGCCAGCAGCTTAGCCAAAGCGGGGGGTACTAGCACAGATACGCAGTATTTT.

In its sample, this clonotype was seen a few times. This sequence joins TRBV6-2 or TRBV6-3 and TRBJ2-7, with 12 bases that match TRBD2. The V gene's germline CDR1 is MNHEY and CDR2 SVGEGT. With 6 bases clipped from V and 4 bases from J, the junction kept 7 bases outside the gene matches. CDR3 length equals 15 residues. The DNA of the CDR3 is TGTGCCAGCAGACCCACTAGCGGGGGGACTTACGAGCAGTACTTC. Its protein product is CASRPTSGGTYEQYF.

This clonotype was counted only a few times. The chain combines TRBV7-9 with TRBJ1-6; TRBD1 aligns across 7 bases. Per germline, CDR1 SEHNR and CDR2 FQNEAQ (reference sequence). J was trimmed by 7 bases and V by 2 bases; bases with no gene match: 5. This CDR3 has 15 residues. The CDR3 spells CASSLPTGENSPLHF. CDR3 DNA sequence: TGTGCCAGCAGCTTACCTACAGGGGAGAATTCACCCCTCCACTTT.